This TCR beta chain was obtained from a study of shared clonotypes between healthy human individuals. Looking at the study overall: Per donor, three plates held CD4 naive cells, three held CD4 memory, two held CD8 naive and one held CD8 memory.

In the case of this clone: Other DNA sequences in the same sample also yield this CDR3.

The assay was run at deep level. Some clones are missing from TCRdb's copy, which holds only in-frame ones; the method was immunoSEQ multiplex PCR. The sample has approximately 1.4 million clones; about 98% are singletons. Germline values: CDR1 MDHEN, CDR2 SYDVKM. V was shortened by 1 base and J by 4 bases, with 8 bases between the two germline ends. The CDR3 runs 13 residues. The TCR sequence derives from a young man in good health. This chain links TRBV28 with TRBJ2-7; D gene unclear. The sequenced sample consisted of naive CD4+ T cells sorted from blood. Indicated subset: CD45RA+ positively selected. In DNA form, the CDR3 reads TGTGCCAGCAGTTTATTGGGGATTTACGAGCAGTACTTC. This codes for CASSLLGIYEQYF.